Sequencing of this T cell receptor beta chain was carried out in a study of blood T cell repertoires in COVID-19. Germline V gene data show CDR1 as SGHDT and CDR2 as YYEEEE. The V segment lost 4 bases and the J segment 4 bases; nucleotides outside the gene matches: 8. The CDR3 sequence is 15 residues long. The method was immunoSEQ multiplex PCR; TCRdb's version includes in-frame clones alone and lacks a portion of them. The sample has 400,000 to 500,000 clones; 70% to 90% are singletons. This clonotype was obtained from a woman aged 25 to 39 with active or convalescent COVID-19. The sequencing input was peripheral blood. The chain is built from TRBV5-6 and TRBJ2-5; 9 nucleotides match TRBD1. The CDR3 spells CASSEWDRAVETQYF. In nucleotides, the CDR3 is TGTGCCAGCAGCGAGTGGGACAGGGCCGTAGAGACCCAGTACTTC.